This TCR beta chain comes out of a study of Ad26.COV2.S vaccination and SARS-CoV-2 variants. Background on the study: The vaccine Ad26.COV2.S was put into the muscle once, or twice with 56 days between.

Study results and limitations: Comparable non-spike TCR breadth was observed in vaccine and placebo recipients. After vaccination, reports described spike-specific CD8+ and CD4+ T cell responses as showing substantial breadth.

The treatment was: about 20 received Ad26.COV2.S at low or high dose, single or two shots; roughly five received placebo; per-sample allocation not given. Sampling was performed 63 days after the first vaccine or placebo injection. An Ad26 vector that expressed Wuhan-strain SARS-CoV-2 spike constituted the vaccine. The germline gives CDR1 SGHRS, CDR2 YFSETQ. CDR3 length equals 15 residues. Losses at the gene ends were 4 bases for V and 2 bases for J; bases not matched to a gene: 3. The table came from immunoSEQ multiplex PCR; TCRdb's copy has only in-frame clones and leaves some out. The table shows about 320,000 clones, with 85% to 90% occurring only once. As concerns this clone: As yet, its antigen is unknown.

The receptor was isolated from a person aged 18-65 years who received the Ad26.COV2.S COVID-19 vaccine or a placebo. Material: peripheral blood, obtained in a trial of Ad26.COV2.S vaccine versus placebo. The V and J genes are TRBV5-1 and TRBJ2-1; TRBD2 agrees at 10 bases. CDR3 region: CASSPSGGAYNEQFF. In DNA, the CDR3 is TGCGCCAGCAGCCCCAGCGGGGGGGCCTACAATGAGCAGTTCTTC.